This T cell receptor (beta chain) was observed in a study of shared clonotypes between healthy human individuals. Broader study findings: In having few donors, the study represented limited genetic and exposure-history diversity.

Concerning this clone itself: Its cognate antigen is unknown.

Donors included only healthy HIV-negative adults lacking recent acute infections or vaccinations. Donors, without exception, were Caucasian adults residing in Nashville, Tennessee. Investigators divided CD4+ cells into CD45RA+ naive and CD45RA-negative memory subsets. The repertoire was sequenced with immunoSEQ multiplex PCR; TCRdb's copy has only in-frame clones and lacks some. The table has about 1 million clones, around 76% seen once. V lost 2 bases and J lost 4, with 11 bases in between. This CDR3 is 14 amino acids long. Germline-derived CDR1 and CDR2 are SNHLY and FYNNEI. This chain uses TRBV2 with TRBJ1-1; D is unresolved. Sample: memory CD4+ T cells sorted from blood. As for subset: CD45RA-negative fraction. The TCR sequence derives from a man aged 18 to 29 in good health. Written as DNA, the CDR3 is TGTGCCAGCAGTGAAAGGTTACGGGGCACTGAAGCTTTCTTT. Protein product: CASSERLRGTEAFF.